This is a list of T cell receptor beta chains from one sample in a study of T-cell memory formation after mild COVID-19. TCRdb re-analysed the 5' RACE reads in MiXCR, keeping a single row per CDR3 protein. The table has about 470,000 distinct CDR3 sequences, 20% to 25% seen once. The sample consisted of PBMCs or a T cell subset sorted from them (not recorded which). The receptor source for this set is an adult woman who had mild COVID-19 (a few samples of this study predate the infection). Cell type and time point are not known. The CDR3 runs from the conserved cysteine through the conserved F or W. D genes are given only for firm matches. A clone size is listed for some rows: how often the clone was seen (once, few, many), or a class if it is expanded.

cdr3_aa,cdr3_nt,d_call,v_call,j_call,cdr3_length,clone_size
CASSSSDRVQEQYF,TGCGCCAGCAGCTCCTCGGACAGGGTGCAGGAGCAGTACTTC,TRBD1,TRBV5-1,TRBJ2-7,14,many
CASSSFGELFF,TGTGCCAGCAGTAGCTTCGGGGAGCTGTTTTTT,-,TRBV25-1,TRBJ2-2,11,-
CASRRTRGTNEKLFF,TGCGCCAGCAGGAGAACCAGGGGAACTAATGAAAAACTGTTTTTT,-,TRBV10-2,TRBJ1-4,15,-
CSARGLAGGLTDTQYF,TGCAGTGCTAGAGGACTAGCGGGAGGACTCACAGATACGCAGTATTTT,TRBD2,TRBV20-1,TRBJ2-3,16,few
CASSPATIPNEKLFF,TGTGCCAGCTCACCCGCGACGATACCAAATGAAAAACTGTTTTTT,-,TRBV18,TRBJ1-4,15,-
CASSARTSGGDETQYF,TGTGCCAGCAGCGCAAGGACTAGCGGGGGGGACGAGACCCAGTACTTC,TRBD2,TRBV11-2,TRBJ2-5,16,few
CSAGTSGRIRFF,TGCAGCGCAGGGACTAGCGGGAGAATTCGGTTCTTC,TRBD2,TRBV29-1,TRBJ2-1,12,few
CASSLAAGAGETQYF,TGTGCCAGCAGCTTAGCAGCGGGAGCGGGCGAGACCCAGTACTTC,TRBD2,TRBV7-2,TRBJ2-5,15,-
CASSWALQENTDTQYF,TGTGCCAGCAGTTGGGCCCTACAGGAGAACACAGATACGCAGTATTTT,-,TRBV28,TRBJ2-3,16,-
CASSLGPPLDEQFF,TGTGCCAGCAGCTTAGGGCCCCCGCTTGATGAGCAGTTCTTC,-,TRBV5-5,TRBJ2-1,14,many
CATSDLVWGELFF,TGTGCCACCAGTGATTTGGTCTGGGGGGAGCTGTTTTTT,-,TRBV24-1,TRBJ2-2,13,few
CASSWGTAEAFF,TGCGCCAGCAGCTGGGGGACAGCGGAAGCTTTCTTT,TRBD1,TRBV5-1,TRBJ1-1,12,few
CASSPSSGTETQYF,TGTGCCAGCAGCCCTTCTTCAGGGACGGAGACCCAGTACTTC,-,TRBV9,TRBJ2-5,14,-
CASSESLLSSYNEQFF,TGTGCCAGCAGCGAGTCGCTACTCAGCTCCTACAATGAGCAGTTCTTC,-,TRBV7-2,TRBJ2-1,16,few
CAWSVLLDREDTEAFF,TGTGCCTGGAGTGTACTTCTTGACAGGGAAGACACTGAAGCTTTCTTT,TRBD1,TRBV30,TRBJ1-1,16,-
CASRGSRGNNEQFF,TGTGCCAGCAGGGGGAGTAGGGGAAACAATGAGCAGTTCTTC,-,TRBV12-3/TRBV12-4,TRBJ2-1,14,-
CASSGEGQAGQPQHF,TGTGCCAGCAGCGGAGAAGGACAGGCGGGTCAGCCCCAGCATTTT,TRBD1,TRBV5-8,TRBJ1-5,15,-
CASSPQAYTEAFF,TGTGCCAGCAGCCCGCAGGCGTACACTGAAGCTTTCTTT,-,TRBV7-3,TRBJ1-1,13,-
CASSFPGGRNTGELFF,TGTGCCAGCAGTTTTCCCGGGGGACGGAACACCGGGGAGCTGTTTTTT,-,TRBV12-3/TRBV12-4,TRBJ2-2,16,few
CASSEMPGQGATELFF,TGTGCCAGCAGTGAAATGCCCGGACAGGGGGCGACGGAGCTGTTTTTT,TRBD1,TRBV6-1,TRBJ2-2,16,few
CASSLDTASVVYEQYF,TGTGCCAGCAGCTTGGATACTGCTAGCGTGGTCTACGAGCAGTACTTC,-,TRBV5-5,TRBJ2-7,16,many
CASSPRGGLSYNEQFF,TGTGCCAGCAGCCCGCGGGGGGGCCTGTCCTACAATGAGCAGTTCTTC,TRBD2,TRBV7-9,TRBJ2-1,16,-
CATGGDRMTVTQYF,TGTGCCACCGGCGGGGACCGTATGACGGTGACCCAGTACTTC,-,TRBV15,TRBJ2-5,14,few
CASSLSGTGNQPQHF,TGTGCCAGCAGTTTATCAGGGACGGGCAATCAGCCCCAGCATTTT,-,TRBV27,TRBJ1-5,15,-
CASSSRQTGRTLMNTEAFF,TGCGCCAGCAGCTCAAGGCAGACAGGGAGGACCCTTATGAACACTGAAGCTTTCTTT,TRBD1,TRBV5-1,TRBJ1-1,19,-
CASRTDREVGQPQHF,TGTGCCAGCAGGACCGACAGGGAGGTCGGTCAGCCCCAGCATTTT,TRBD1,TRBV12-3/TRBV12-4,TRBJ1-5,15,-
CASSLVILSGANVLTF,TGCGCCAGCAGCTTGGTTATCCTCTCTGGGGCCAACGTCCTGACTTTC,-,TRBV5-1,TRBJ2-6,16,-
CASSLVGPGANVLTF,TGTGCCAGCAGCTTAGTGGGCCCTGGGGCCAACGTCCTGACTTTC,-,TRBV11-2,TRBJ2-6,15,few
CAISESGPRETQYF,TGTGCCATCAGTGAGTCAGGGCCGAGAGAGACCCAGTACTTC,-,TRBV10-3,TRBJ2-5,14,many
CASSQDRWGVYEQYF,TGTGCCAGCAGCCAAGACCGGTGGGGAGTGTACGAGCAGTACTTC,-,TRBV3-1,TRBJ2-7,15,-
CASSAPFSGSSGANVLTF,TGTGCCAGCAGCGCACCTTTTAGCGGGAGTTCTGGGGCCAACGTCCTGACTTTC,TRBD2,TRBV9,TRBJ2-6,18,-
CASSQISETQYF,TGTGCCAGCAGCCAAATCTCGGAGACCCAGTACTTC,-,TRBV3-1,TRBJ2-5,12,-
CASIPLDRDYGYTF,TGTGCCAGCATCCCCTTAGATCGGGACTATGGCTACACCTTC,-,TRBV7-9,TRBJ1-2,14,once
CASSSGTMNTEAFF,TGTGCCAGCAGCTCGGGTACTATGAACACTGAAGCTTTCTTT,-,TRBV11-1,TRBJ1-1,14,once
CASRLGTGGNNSPLHF,TGTGCCAGCAGGCTCGGGACAGGGGGTAATAATTCACCCCTCCACTTT,TRBD1,TRBV25-1,TRBJ1-6,16,-
CASSYTGDQETQYF,TGTGCCAGCAGTTACACAGGAGACCAAGAGACCCAGTACTTC,-,TRBV6-6,TRBJ2-5,14,-
CASTGTGGADTQYF,TGTGCCAGCACCGGGACAGGGGGCGCAGATACGCAGTATTTT,TRBD1,TRBV6-5,TRBJ2-3,14,few
CASSLVNNEQFF,TGTGCCAGCAGCTTAGTAAACAATGAGCAGTTCTTC,-,TRBV7-8,TRBJ2-1,12,-
CASSALEGNEQFF,TGTGCCAGCAGTGCCCTGGAAGGGAATGAGCAGTTCTTC,-,TRBV9,TRBJ2-1,13,-
CASSPLGKSNYGYTF,TGTGCCAGCTCACCACTGGGGAAGTCTAACTATGGCTACACCTTC,-,TRBV18,TRBJ1-2,15,-
CSARRGLAGATGGTQYF,TGCAGTGCTAGAAGGGGACTAGCGGGGGCAACCGGAGGGACCCAGTACTTC,TRBD2,TRBV20-1,TRBJ2-5,17,-
CASSLSMRGDTQYF,TGTGCCAGCAGTTTATCGATGAGGGGGGATACGCAGTATTTT,-,TRBV12-3/TRBV12-4,TRBJ2-3,14,few
CASSYGLAELTGELFF,TGTGCCAGCAGTTACGGACTAGCGGAACTAACCGGGGAGCTGTTTTTT,TRBD2,TRBV6-5,TRBJ2-2,16,-
CASSLSRMNTEAFF,TGCGCCAGCAGCTTAAGCAGGATGAACACTGAAGCTTTCTTT,-,TRBV5-1,TRBJ1-1,14,-
CSARPGQTLYGYTF,TGCAGTGCTAGACCGGGACAGACCCTCTATGGCTACACCTTC,TRBD1,TRBV20-1,TRBJ1-2,14,-
CATFSSGANVLTF,TGTGCCACCTTTTCGTCTGGGGCCAACGTCCTGACTTTC,-,TRBV19,TRBJ2-6,13,-
CATSDETTEHETQYF,TGTGCCACCAGTGATGAGACCACCGAACATGAGACCCAGTACTTC,-,TRBV24-1,TRBJ2-5,15,-
CASSRPGQSPYGYTF,TGTGCCAGCAGCCGACCGGGACAGAGCCCTTATGGCTACACCTTC,TRBD1,TRBV4-2,TRBJ1-2,15,many
CASRSSGQETQYF,TGTGCCAGCAGGTCTAGCGGTCAAGAGACCCAGTACTTC,TRBD2,TRBV5-4,TRBJ2-5,13,-